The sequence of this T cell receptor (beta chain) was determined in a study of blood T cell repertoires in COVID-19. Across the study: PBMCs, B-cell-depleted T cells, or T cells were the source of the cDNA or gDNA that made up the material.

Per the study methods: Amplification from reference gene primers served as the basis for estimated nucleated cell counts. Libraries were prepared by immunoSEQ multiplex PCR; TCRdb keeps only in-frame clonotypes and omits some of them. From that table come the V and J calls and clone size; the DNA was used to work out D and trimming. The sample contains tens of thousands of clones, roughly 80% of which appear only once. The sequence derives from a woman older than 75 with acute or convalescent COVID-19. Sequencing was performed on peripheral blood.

The CDR3 sequence: CASSARLLGQKTDTQYF. CDR3 DNA: TGTGCCAGCAGCGCCCGCCTACTGGGACAGAAAACAGATACGCAGTATTTT. J is TRBJ2-3 and V is TRBV7-8; 7 nucleotides line up with TRBD1. The V gene's germline CDR1 is SGHVS and CDR2 FQNEAQ. The ends lost 5 bases at V and 3 bases at J; junction bases unmatched: 14. The CDR3 is made up of 17 amino acids.